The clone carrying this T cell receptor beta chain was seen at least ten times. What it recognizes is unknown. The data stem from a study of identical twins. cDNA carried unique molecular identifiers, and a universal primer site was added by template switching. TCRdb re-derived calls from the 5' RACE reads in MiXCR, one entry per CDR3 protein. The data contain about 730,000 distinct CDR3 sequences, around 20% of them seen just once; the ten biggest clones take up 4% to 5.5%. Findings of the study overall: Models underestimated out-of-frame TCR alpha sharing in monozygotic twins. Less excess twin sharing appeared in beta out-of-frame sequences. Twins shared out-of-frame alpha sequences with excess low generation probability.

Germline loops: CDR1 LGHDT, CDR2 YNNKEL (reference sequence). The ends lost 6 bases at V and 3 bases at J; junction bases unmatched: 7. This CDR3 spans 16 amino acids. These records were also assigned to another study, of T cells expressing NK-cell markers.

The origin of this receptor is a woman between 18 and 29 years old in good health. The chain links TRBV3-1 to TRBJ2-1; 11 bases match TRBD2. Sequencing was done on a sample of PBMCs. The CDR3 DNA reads TGTGCCAGCAGTCGTTTAGCGGGGGGGCGCTACAATGAGCAGTTCTTC. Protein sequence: CASSRLAGGRYNEQFF.